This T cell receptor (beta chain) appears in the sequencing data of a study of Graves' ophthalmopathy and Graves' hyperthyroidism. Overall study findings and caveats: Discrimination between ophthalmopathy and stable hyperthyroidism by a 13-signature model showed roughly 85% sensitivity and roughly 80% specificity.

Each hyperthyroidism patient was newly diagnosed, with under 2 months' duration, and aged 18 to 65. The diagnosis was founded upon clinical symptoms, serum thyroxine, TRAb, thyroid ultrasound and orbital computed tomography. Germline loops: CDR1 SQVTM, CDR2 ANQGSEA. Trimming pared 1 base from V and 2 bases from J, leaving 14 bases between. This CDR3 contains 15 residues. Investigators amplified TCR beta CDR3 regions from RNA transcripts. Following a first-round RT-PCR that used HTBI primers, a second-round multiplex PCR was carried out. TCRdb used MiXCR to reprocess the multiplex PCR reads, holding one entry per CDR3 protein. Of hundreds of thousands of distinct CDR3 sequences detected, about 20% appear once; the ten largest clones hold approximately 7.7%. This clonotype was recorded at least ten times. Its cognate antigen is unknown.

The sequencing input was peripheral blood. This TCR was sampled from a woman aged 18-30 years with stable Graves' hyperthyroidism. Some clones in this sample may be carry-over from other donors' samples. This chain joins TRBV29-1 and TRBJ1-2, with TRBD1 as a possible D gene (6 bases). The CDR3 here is CSVEVTLRGNYGYTF. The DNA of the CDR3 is TGCAGCGTTGAAGTTACTTTAAGGGGGAACTATGGCTACACCTTC. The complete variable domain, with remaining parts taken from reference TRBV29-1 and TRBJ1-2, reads SAVISQKPSRDICQRGTSLTIQCQVDSQVTMMFWYRQQPGQSLTLIATANQGSEATYESGFVIDKFPISRPNLTFSTLTVSNMSPEDSSIYLCSVEVTLRGNYGYTFGSGTRLTVV.